This T cell receptor beta chain is from a study of identifying expanded T cells in peripheral blood. This clone was detected once. Method: immunoSEQ multiplex PCR; TCRdb's copy keeps in-frame clones and lacks some. The sample holds roughly 81,000 clones, over 80% seen once. The germline gives CDR1 MNHEY, CDR2 SVGAGI. V lost 2 bases to trimming and J lost 4 bases; unmatched junction nucleotides: 4. There are 15 residues in the CDR3. The TCR sequence derives from a person between 18 and 75 years old in good health. V and J are TRBV6-5 and TRBJ2-3; the match to TRBD2 covers 9 bases. The source material was blood. The CDR3 DNA follows: TGTGCCAGCAGTTACGAACTAGCGGGTTCAGATACGCAGTATTTT. Translation gives CASSYELAGSDTQYF.